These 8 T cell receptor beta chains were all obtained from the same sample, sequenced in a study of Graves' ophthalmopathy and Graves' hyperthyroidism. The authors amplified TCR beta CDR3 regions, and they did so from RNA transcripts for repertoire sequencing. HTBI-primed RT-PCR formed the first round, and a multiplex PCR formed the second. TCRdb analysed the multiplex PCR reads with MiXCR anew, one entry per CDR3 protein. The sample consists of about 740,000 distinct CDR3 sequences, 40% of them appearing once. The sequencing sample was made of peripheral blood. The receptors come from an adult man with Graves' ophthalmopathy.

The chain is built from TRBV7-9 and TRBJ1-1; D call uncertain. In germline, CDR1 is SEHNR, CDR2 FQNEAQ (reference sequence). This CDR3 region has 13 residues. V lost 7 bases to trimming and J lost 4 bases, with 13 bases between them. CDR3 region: CASTASEGTEAFF. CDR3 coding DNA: TGTGCCAGCACCGCCTCCGAGGGCACTGAAGCTTTCTTT.

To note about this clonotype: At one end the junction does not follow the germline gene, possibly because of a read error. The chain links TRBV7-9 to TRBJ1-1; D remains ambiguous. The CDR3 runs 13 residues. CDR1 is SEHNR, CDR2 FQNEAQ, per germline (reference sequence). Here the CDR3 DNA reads TGTGCCAGCAGCTTACTGTTGAACACTGGAGCTTTCTTT. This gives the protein CASSLLLNTGAFF.

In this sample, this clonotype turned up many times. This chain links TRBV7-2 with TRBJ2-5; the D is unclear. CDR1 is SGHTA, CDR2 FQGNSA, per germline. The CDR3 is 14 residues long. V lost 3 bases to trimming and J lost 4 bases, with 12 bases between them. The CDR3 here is CASSLRLWGETQYF. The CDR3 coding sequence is TGTGCCAGCAGCTTGAGGTTATGGGGAGAGACCCAGTACTTC. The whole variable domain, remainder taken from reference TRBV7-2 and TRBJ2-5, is GAGVSQSPSNKVTEKGKDVELRCDPISGHTALYWYRQSLGQGLEFLIYFQGNSAPDKSGLPSDRFSAERTGGSVSTLTIQRTQQEDSAVYLCASSLRLWGETQYFGPGTRLLVL.

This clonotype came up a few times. The CDR3 bases are TGTGCCAGCAGTTACGGCCCAGGGGGGAGTAGTTCACCCCTCCACTTT. It translates to CASSYGPGGSSSPLHF. V gene TRBV6-5 combines with J gene TRBJ1-6, with 7 bases identical to TRBD1. This CDR3 is 16 amino acids long. Germline CDR1 reads MNHEY; CDR2 reads SVGAGI. Trimming took 2 bases from V and 9 from J; bases not matched to a gene: 10.

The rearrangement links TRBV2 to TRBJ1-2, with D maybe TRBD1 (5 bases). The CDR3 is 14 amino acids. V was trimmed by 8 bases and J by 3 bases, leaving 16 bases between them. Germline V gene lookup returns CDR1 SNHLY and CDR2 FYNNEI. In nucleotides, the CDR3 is TGTGCCAGCTCACCACCTCCGGGGGACTATGGCTACACCTTC. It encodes CASSPPPGDYGYTF.

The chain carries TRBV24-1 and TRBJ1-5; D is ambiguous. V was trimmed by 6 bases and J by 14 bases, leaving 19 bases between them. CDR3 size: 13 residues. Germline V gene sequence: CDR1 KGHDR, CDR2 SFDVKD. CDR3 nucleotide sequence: TGTGCCACCAGTCTAGCGGGAGAGGCTAATGAGCATTTT. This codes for CATSLAGEANEHF.

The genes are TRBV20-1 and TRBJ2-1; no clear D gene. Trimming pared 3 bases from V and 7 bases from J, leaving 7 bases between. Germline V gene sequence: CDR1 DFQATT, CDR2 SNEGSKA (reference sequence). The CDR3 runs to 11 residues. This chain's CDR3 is CSARGKNEQFF. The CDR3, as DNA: TGCAGTGCTAGGGGGAAGAATGAGCAGTTCTTC.

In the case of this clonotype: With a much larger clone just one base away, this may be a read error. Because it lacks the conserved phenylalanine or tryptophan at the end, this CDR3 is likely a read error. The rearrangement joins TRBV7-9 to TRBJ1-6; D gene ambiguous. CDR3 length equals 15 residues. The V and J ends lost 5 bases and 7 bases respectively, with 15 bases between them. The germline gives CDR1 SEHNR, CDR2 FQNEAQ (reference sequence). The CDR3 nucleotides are TGTGCCAGCAGCCTTGTATCGGGTCAGAATTCACCCCTCCACTCT. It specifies CASSLVSGQNSPLHS.